Listed here is a single T cell receptor beta chain. Its antigen is undetermined. The data are from a study of shared clonotypes between healthy human individuals. Study in general: A donor's plate count was three for CD4 naive and three for CD4 memory; CD8 naive had two and CD8 memory one.

Study results and limitations: Donor scarcity curtailed the genetic and exposure-history diversity represented herein. The study generally estimated greater richness for naive than memory subsets.

From CD4+ cells came CD45RA+ naive and CD45RA-negative memory subsets. The CDR3 has 15 residues. V lost 5 bases and J lost 5; bases outside the gene matches: 11. Germline CDR1 and CDR2: LNHDA and SQIVND (reference sequence). Method: immunoSEQ multiplex PCR; TCRdb's copy keeps in-frame clones and lacks some. Here the sample spans roughly 2.5 million clones, around nine tenths being singletons. The specimen was naive CD4+ T cells sorted from blood. Described subset: CD45RA+ positively selected. This clonotype was obtained from a man aged 18-30 years in good health. The chain joins TRBV19 to TRBJ2-5; 7 bases fit TRBD2. The CDR3 coding sequence is TGTGCCAGTAGTGTCGAGACTAGCAGCAGGGAGACCCAGTACTTC. Translating gives CASSVETSSRETQYF.